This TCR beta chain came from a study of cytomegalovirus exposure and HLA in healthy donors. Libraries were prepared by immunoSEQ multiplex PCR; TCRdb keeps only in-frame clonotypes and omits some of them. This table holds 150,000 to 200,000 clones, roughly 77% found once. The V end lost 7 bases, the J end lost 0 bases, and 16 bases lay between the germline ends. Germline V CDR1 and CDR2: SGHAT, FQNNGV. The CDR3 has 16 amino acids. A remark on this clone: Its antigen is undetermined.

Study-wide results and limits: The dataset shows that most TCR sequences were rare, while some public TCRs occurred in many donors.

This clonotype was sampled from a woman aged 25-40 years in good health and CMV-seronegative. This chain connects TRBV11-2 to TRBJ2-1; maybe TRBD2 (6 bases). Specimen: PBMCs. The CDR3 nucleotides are TGTGCCAGCATCAGTGGAGGGGAGAGCTCCTACAATGAGCAGTTCTTC. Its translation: CASISGGESSYNEQFF.